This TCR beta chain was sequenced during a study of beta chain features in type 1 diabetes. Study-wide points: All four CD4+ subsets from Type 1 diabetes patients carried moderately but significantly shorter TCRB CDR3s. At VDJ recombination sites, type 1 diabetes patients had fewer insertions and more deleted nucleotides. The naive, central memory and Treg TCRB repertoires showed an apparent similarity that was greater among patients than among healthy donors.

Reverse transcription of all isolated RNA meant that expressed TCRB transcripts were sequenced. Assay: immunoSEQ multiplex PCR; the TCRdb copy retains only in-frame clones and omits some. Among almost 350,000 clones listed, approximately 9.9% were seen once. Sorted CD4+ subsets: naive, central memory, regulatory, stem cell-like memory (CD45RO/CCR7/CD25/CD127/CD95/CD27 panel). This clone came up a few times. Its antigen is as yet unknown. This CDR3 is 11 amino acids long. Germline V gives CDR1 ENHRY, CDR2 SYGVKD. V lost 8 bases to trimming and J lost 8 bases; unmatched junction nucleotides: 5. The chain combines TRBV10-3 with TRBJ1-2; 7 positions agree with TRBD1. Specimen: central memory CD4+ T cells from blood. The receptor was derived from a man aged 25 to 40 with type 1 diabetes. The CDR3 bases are TGTGCCATCGGGCCGGGACAGGGCTACACCTTC. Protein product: CAIGPGQGYTF.